This TCR beta chain was documented in a study of T cell responses to AZD1222 COVID-19 vaccine. Study-wide background: Both about-4-week and about-12-week second-dose recipients were combined.

This table comes from immunoSEQ multiplex PCR, and its TCRdb copy is limited to in-frame clones, with some not included. Here the sample spans 150,000 to 200,000 clones, approximately 86% being singletons. Remarks on this clone: Its antigen is unidentified.

Whole-study results and caveats: Nearly half of spike-specific TCRs reportedly go after variant regions that carry no mutations. The span of vaccine-associated CD4 TCRs extended across spike, with dominance at 160-218 and 743-854. Every sample of the repertoires postdated the peak T cell response.

Germline loops: CDR1 MNHEY, CDR2 SMNVEV (reference sequence). Trimming removed 8 bases from V and 2 bases from J; junction bases left unmatched: 17. CDR3 length: 17 amino acids. The receptor was derived from an adult in good health. V gene TRBV27 combines with J gene TRBJ1-1, with TRBD1 identical over 7 bases. Sequenced material: peripheral blood, taken on day 0 of AZD1222 vaccination. CDR3 bases: TGTGCCAGCCGAAAGAAGACACCGGGACAGCAAAACACTGAAGCTTTCTTT. Encoded protein: CASRKKTPGQQNTEAFF.